Below are 31 T cell receptor beta chains sequenced from a single sample in a study of shared clonotypes between healthy human individuals. Libraries were prepared by immunoSEQ multiplex PCR; TCRdb keeps only in-frame clonotypes and omits some of them. The sample records a few million clones, more than 80% being singletons. Material: naive CD4+ T cells from PBMCs. Specified subset: CD45RA+ positively selected. These receptors all stem from a man aged 18 to 35 in good health. Some clones in this sample may be carry-over from other donors' samples.

Written as DNA, the CDR3 is TGTGCCAGCATCTCAGCGGGGGGACAGGGCCAAGCTTTCTTT. This encodes CASISAGGQGQAFF. The rearrangement uses TRBV25-1 and TRBJ1-1, with 9 positions matching TRBD1. This CDR3 has 14 amino acids. V shed 7 bases, J shed 9 bases, and the junction held 12 bases outside the gene matches. Germline loops: CDR1 MGHDK, CDR2 SYGVNS.

CDR3 protein: CAWAFGQGRNQPQHF. DNA for the CDR3: TGTGCCTGGGCCTTCGGACAGGGGCGCAATCAGCCCCAGCATTTT. The rearrangement joins TRBV30 to TRBJ1-5, with 9 bases matching TRBD1. The CDR3 is made up of 15 amino acids. Germline CDR1 and CDR2: GTSNPN and SVGIG (reference sequence). J lost 2 bases, V lost 5 bases, and 7 bases had no gene match.

The chain links TRBV5-1 to TRBJ1-4; the D gene is possibly TRBD1 (6 bases). Trimming shortened V by 4 bases and J by 4 bases, and 17 bases separated the two germline ends. CDR1 is SGHRS and CDR2 is YFSETQ in the germline V gene. The CDR3 extends over 16 amino acids. The DNA of the CDR3 is TGCGCCAGCAGCCCACGGTCCGGGACAAGTAATGAAAAACTGTTTTTT. It translates to CASSPRSGTSNEKLFF.

This sequence joins TRBV19 and TRBJ2-3, with 9 nucleotides matching TRBD2. The trim removed 6 bases at V and 0 bases at J, leaving 10 bases unmatched. From germline, CDR1 is LNHDA and CDR2 SQIVND (reference sequence). CDR3 length equals 17 residues. The CDR3 DNA is TGTGCCAGTAGCCTCCTTAGCGGGAGAGCTAGCACAGATACGCAGTATTTT. Protein sequence: CASSLLSGRASTDTQYF.

V is TRBV28 and J is TRBJ2-7; D is perhaps TRBD2 (5 bases). Per germline, CDR1 MDHEN and CDR2 SYDVKM. There are 14 residues in the CDR3. V gave up 5 bases and J gave up 3 bases, with 14 bases separating them. DNA for the CDR3: TGTGCCAGCAGTCCCCTGCGACGGGACTACGAGCAGTACTTC. Translating it yields CASSPLRRDYEQYF.

V gene TRBV6-1 combines with J gene TRBJ1-5; D gene uncertain. The V end was cut by 6 bases, the J end by 0 bases, with 6 bases between. The CDR3 contains 13 residues. Germline V gene lookup returns CDR1 MNHNS and CDR2 SASEGT. In DNA, the CDR3 is TGTGCCAGCAGACCGGATAGCAATCAGCCCCAGCATTTT. Its protein product is CASRPDSNQPQHF.

This chain joins TRBV5-1 and TRBJ2-3, with 13 bases identical to TRBD2. The germline V gene has CDR1 SGHRS and CDR2 YFSETQ. The CDR3 is 15 residues long. J gave up 5 bases and V 5 bases, and 5 bases lay outside the gene matches. CDR3 in amino acids: CASSTSGRAGDTQYF. The CDR3 nucleotides are TGCGCCAGCAGTACTAGCGGGAGGGCCGGAGATACGCAGTATTTT.

V is TRBV10-3 and J is TRBJ2-3, with 13 bases that match TRBD2. The CDR3 is 16 residues long. Germline trimming cut 10 bases from V and 5 bases from J; bases unmatched to any gene: 12. Germline V CDR1 and CDR2: ENHRY, SYGVKD. As DNA, the CDR3 is TGTGCCACTCGACTAGCGGGAGGATTAGGGGGAGATACGCAGTATTTT. It encodes CATRLAGGLGGDTQYF.

Comments on this clone: Other nucleotide sequences from this sample produce the same CDR3. This sequence joins TRBV5-4 and TRBJ2-1, with 9 positions matching TRBD1. Trimming cost V 3 bases and J 1 base; bases outside gene matches: 2. This CDR3 spans 15 amino acids. Germline values: CDR1 SGHNT, CDR2 YYREEE (reference sequence). CDR3 nucleotides: TGTGCCAGCAGCTCTGGACAGGGGTCCTACAATGAGCAGTTCTTC. Amino acid sequence: CASSSGQGSYNEQFF. The complete variable domain, with remaining parts taken from reference TRBV5-4 and TRBJ2-1, reads ETGVTQSPTHLIKTRGQQVTLRCSSQSGHNTVSWYQQALGQGPQFIFQYYREEENGRGNFPPRFSGLQFPNYSSELNVNALELDDSALYLCASSSGQGSYNEQFFGPGTRLTVL.

The rearrangement uses TRBV2 and TRBJ1-4; the D is unclear. The CDR3 totals 13 residues. From germline, CDR1 is SNHLY and CDR2 FYNNEI. V was cut by 10 bases and J by 4 bases, with 13 bases left in between. CDR3 coding DNA: TGTGCCACCATTCGCGACGTTAATGAAAAACTGTTTTTT. Protein: CATIRDVNEKLFF.

The chain is built from TRBV7-8 and TRBJ1-3; the D is unclear. Trimming removed 2 bases from V and 2 bases from J, with 13 bases in between. Germline V gene lookup returns CDR1 SGHVS and CDR2 FQNEAQ. The CDR3 extends over 16 amino acids. CDR3 coding DNA: TGTGCCAGCAGCTTATTCGGATTCGCGACTGGAAACACCATATATTTT. This gives the protein CASSLFGFATGNTIYF.

CDR3: CSVLRDTAYEQYF. CDR3 DNA: TGCAGCGTCCTCCGGGACACTGCATACGAGCAGTACTTC. The V gene is TRBV29-1, the J gene TRBJ2-7, with a tentative D call TRBD1 (6 bases). Per germline, CDR1 SQVTM and CDR2 ANQGSEA. Trimming shortened V by 6 bases and J by 4 bases, and 16 bases separated the two germline ends. This CDR3 comprises 13 residues.

This clone came up a few times. CDR3 region: CASSFVNNEQFF. The CDR3 DNA reads TGTGCCAGCAGCTTCGTTAACAATGAGCAGTTCTTC. The chain employs TRBV11-2 and TRBJ2-1; D is ambiguous. CDR3 length equals 12 residues. V was clipped by 3 bases and J by 5 bases, with 5 bases between them. CDR1 and CDR2 from the germline V gene are SGHAT and FQNNGV.

V is TRBV4-3 and J is TRBJ2-7, with 10 bases lining up with TRBD2. V was pared by 0 bases and J by 6 bases, with 8 bases of the junction left unmatched. Germline values: CDR1 LGHNA, CDR2 YSLEER. The CDR3 runs to 16 residues. CDR3 sequence (DNA): TGCGCCAGCAGCCAAGATTGGGCTAGCGGGGGTCGCGAGCAGTACTTC. Residues: CASSQDWASGGREQYF.

The chain has TRBV10-2 and TRBJ2-3; D uncertain. Trimming left V 2 bases short and J 3 bases short, with 9 bases between. The CDR3 is 14 amino acids. The germline V gene has CDR1 WSHSY and CDR2 SAAADI. CDR3: CASSEVGRTDTQYF. The CDR3 nucleotides read TGCGCCAGCAGTGAGGTAGGACGGACAGATACGCAGTATTTT.

In DNA form, the CDR3 reads TGTGCCAGCAGCCCTGGGGGATGGGGGAAAGAGGGCGAAAACACCATATATTTT. This encodes CASSPGGWGKEGENTIYF. The V and J genes are TRBV5-4 and TRBJ1-3, with D possibly TRBD1 on 5 matching bases. This CDR3 comprises 18 residues. The V end was cut by 4 bases, the J end by 6 bases, with 26 bases between. Germline V lookup: CDR1 SGHNT, CDR2 YYREEE (reference sequence). The full variable domain, in which reference TRBV5-4 and TRBJ1-3 provide the parts outside the CDR3, is ETGVTQSPTHLIKTRGQQVTLRCSSQSGHNTVSWYQQALGQGPQFIFQYYREEENGRGNFPPRFSGLQFPNYSSELNVNALELDDSALYLCASSPGGWGKEGENTIYFGEGSWLTVV.

The chain has TRBV14 and TRBJ1-2; maybe TRBD1 (6 bases). Between the trimmed V and J ends, which lost 2 bases and 0 bases, there was a span of 13 bases. The CDR3 contains 16 residues. Germline V lookup: CDR1 SGHDN, CDR2 FVKESK. The CDR3 DNA is TGTGCCAGCAGCCAATACCGGGACAAAGCTAACTATGGCTACACCTTC. It yields the protein CASSQYRDKANYGYTF.

V is TRBV2 and J is TRBJ1-2, with TRBD1 identical over 7 bases. The junction had 5 bases not matched to a gene; V was cut back by 7 bases and J by 0 bases. Germline CDR1 and CDR2: SNHLY and FYNNEI. The CDR3 contains 14 residues. For the CDR3, the DNA is TGTGCCAGCACCCAGGACAGGCCTAACTATGGCTACACCTTC. Translating it yields CASTQDRPNYGYTF.

J is TRBJ2-3 and V is TRBV5-1, with 15 bases lining up with TRBD2. The V and J ends lost 3 bases and 4 bases, in that order; junction bases with no gene match: 6. The CDR3 runs to 17 residues. Germline loops: CDR1 SGHRS, CDR2 YFSETQ. In nucleotides, the CDR3 is TGCGCCAGCAGCTCCGGACTAGCGGGAGGGAAGGCAGATACGCAGTATTTT. This sequence encodes CASSSGLAGGKADTQYF.

This chain joins TRBV5-1 and TRBJ2-7; 8 bases are shared with TRBD2. V lost 4 bases to trimming and J lost 5 bases; unmatched junction nucleotides: 11. The CDR3 runs to 15 residues. Germline V lookup: CDR1 SGHRS, CDR2 YFSETQ. The CDR3 nucleotides read TGCGCCAGCAGCCTCTCGATTGGTAGCGGGAACGAGCAGTACTTC. As protein: CASSLSIGSGNEQYF.

The chain has TRBV6-6 and TRBJ2-1; 11 bases are shared with TRBD1. Germline lookup yields CDR1 MNHNY and CDR2 SVGAGI (reference sequence). This CDR3 has 15 residues. The junction had 9 bases not matched to a gene; V was cut back by 6 bases and J by 8 bases. The CDR3 coding sequence is TGTGCCAGCAGCCGTGGACAGGGGGCGTTCGATGAGCAGTTCTTC. It is translated as CASSRGQGAFDEQFF.

The V gene is TRBV4-1, the J gene TRBJ1-4; the D gene is possibly TRBD1 (5 bases). This CDR3 contains 15 residues. The germline V and J ends were trimmed by 6 bases and 5 bases, with 16 bases remaining between them. Germline lookup yields CDR1 MGHRA and CDR2 YSYEKL. CDR3 DNA: TGCGCCAGCAGGCGCGGTATACAGGAAAATGAAAAACTGTTTTTT. Its translation: CASRRGIQENEKLFF.

This chain links TRBV5-1 with TRBJ1-2; no clear D. The V gene lost 0 bases and the J gene lost 5 bases, with 11 bases spanning the gap. CDR3 length: 14 residues. Germline CDR1 is SGHRS and CDR2 is YFSETQ. The CDR3 spells CASSLVGQSYGYTF. CDR3 sequence (DNA): TGCGCCAGCAGCTTGGTAGGGCAGAGTTATGGCTACACCTTC.

J is TRBJ2-7 and V is TRBV5-8, with 7 bases identical to TRBD1. The CDR3 is 15 residues long. The germline V gene encodes CDR1 SGHTS and CDR2 YDEGEE. Germline trimming cut 6 bases from V and 3 bases from J; bases unmatched to any gene: 12. The CDR3: CASKPYPTGIYEQYF. CDR3 DNA sequence: TGTGCCAGCAAACCCTACCCGACAGGGATCTACGAGCAGTACTTC.

The chain employs TRBV21-1 and TRBJ2-2; the table calls TRBD1, which could not be checked here. TRBV21-1 is deemed a pseudogene. This CDR3 has 14 amino acids. The DNA of the CDR3 is TGTGCCAGCACCCCGATGGTCAGCACCGGGGAGCTGTTTTTT. The encoded protein is CASTPMVSTGELFF.

The genes are TRBV9 and TRBJ2-7, with D possibly being TRBD2 (6 bases). The germline V gene encodes CDR1 SGDLS and CDR2 YYNGEE. Trimming left V 3 bases short and J 1 base short, with 14 bases between. There are 15 residues in the CDR3. The CDR3 here is CASSAGVSGSYEQYF. The CDR3 nucleotides read TGTGCCAGCAGCGCCGGTGTCAGCGGGTCCTACGAGCAGTACTTC.

The chain combines TRBV5-1 with TRBJ2-6, with 7 bases identical to TRBD1. CDR1 and CDR2 from the germline V gene are SGHRS and YFSETQ. The V gene end was trimmed by 4 bases and the J gene end by 2 bases; junction bases not matched to a gene: 12. This CDR3 has 18 amino acids. CDR3 nucleotide sequence: TGCGCCAGCAGCCTGGGACAGCGGATAATTCCTGGGGCCAACGTCCTGACTTTC. Protein product: CASSLGQRIIPGANVLTF.

The chain employs TRBV2 and TRBJ1-4; TRBD1 aligns across 9 bases. V lost 7 bases to trimming and J lost 4 bases; unmatched junction nucleotides: 16. CDR1 is SNHLY and CDR2 is FYNNEI in the germline V gene. The CDR3 extends over 18 amino acids. The CDR3 coding sequence is TGTGCCAGCACGATAGGGTACAGGGGGCGCGGGGGTAATGAAAAACTGTTTTTT. Its protein product is CASTIGYRGRGGNEKLFF.

The chain employs TRBV5-1 and TRBJ2-1; the D gene is possibly TRBD2 (5 bases). Germline V gene sequence: CDR1 SGHRS, CDR2 YFSETQ. V shed 0 bases and J shed 1 base, with 14 bases lying between them. This CDR3 comprises 17 residues. The CDR3 DNA reads TGCGCCAGCAGCTTGGACTGGGTGGAGGTGTCCTACAATGAGCAGTTCTTC. This translates into CASSLDWVEVSYNEQFF.

The chain recombines TRBV5-1 with TRBJ2-7; TRBD1 aligns across 7 bases. Germline assignment: CDR1 SGHRS and CDR2 YFSETQ. CDR3 length equals 14 residues. V lost 4 bases and J lost 0; bases outside the gene matches: 4. CDR3 DNA: TGCGCCAGCAGCCTAAGGGACAGCTCCTACGAGCAGTACTTC. It codes for CASSLRDSSYEQYF.

The table lists this clone with a few counts. The chain has TRBV9 and TRBJ2-2; D not resolved. The CDR3 runs to 13 residues. Germline V gene sequence: CDR1 SGDLS, CDR2 YYNGEE. V shed 4 bases and J shed 7 bases, with 11 bases lying between them. CDR3 loop: CASSPRSYGELFF. For the CDR3, the DNA is TGTGCCAGCAGCCCGAGATCCTACGGGGAGCTGTTTTTT.